This passage covers 28 T cell receptor beta chains from one sample sequenced in a study of identical twins. TCRdb analysed the 5' RACE reads with MiXCR anew, one entry per CDR3 protein. The sample includes roughly 250,000 distinct CDR3 sequences, 11% to 15% of them seen just once. Material for sequencing was memory (CD45RO+) T cells sorted from blood. Receptor source: a woman under 30 in good health.

This clonotype has a handful of counts. The chain uses TRBV20-1 and TRBJ2-3; the match to TRBD1 covers 7 bases. The CDR3 spans 14 residues. CDR1 DFQATT and CDR2 SNEGSKA come from the germline V gene (reference sequence). The V segment lost 3 bases and the J segment 1 base; nucleotides outside the gene matches: 4. CDR3 coding DNA: TGCAGTGCTAGTAGGGACAGCCGCACAGATACGCAGTATTTT. The encoded protein is CSASRDSRTDTQYF.

There are a few counts of this clonotype. The rearrangement uses TRBV7-9 and TRBJ1-6, with TRBD1 matching over 8 bases. Germline lookup yields CDR1 SEHNR and CDR2 FQNEAQ (reference sequence). The V and J ends lost 5 bases and 5 bases, in that order; junction bases with no gene match: 8. The CDR3 runs 16 residues. In DNA, the CDR3 is TGTGCCAGCAGCCCGCAGGGGGCGGGGGATAATTCACCCCTCCACTTT. Residues: CASSPQGAGDNSPLHF.

V is TRBV12-3 or TRBV12-4 and J is TRBJ2-5, with D possibly being TRBD1 (5 bases). CDR3 length equals 18 residues. Trimming stripped 5 bases from V and 2 bases from J, with 24 bases between. The CDR3 loop reads CASSENRGSNRRQETQYF. The CDR3 DNA follows: TGTGCCAGCAGTGAAAACCGAGGATCAAACAGGCGACAAGAGACCCAGTACTTC.

This clonotype was seen at least ten times. The chain has TRBV27 and TRBJ2-1, with D unclear. Trimming shortened V by 2 bases and J by 1 base, and 6 bases separated the two germline ends. Germline lookup yields CDR1 MNHEY and CDR2 SMNVEV (reference sequence). The CDR3 consists of 14 residues. The CDR3 region is CASSLVGSYNEQFF. The CDR3 DNA sequence: TGTGCCAGCAGTTTAGTAGGGTCCTACAATGAGCAGTTCTTC.

CDR3 sequence: CSASSGSGANVLTF. CDR3 DNA: TGCAGTGCTAGCTCGGGCTCTGGGGCCAACGTCCTGACTTTC. J is TRBJ2-6 and V is TRBV20-1, with D hard to call. The CDR3 sequence is 14 residues long. Germline V gene data show CDR1 as DFQATT and CDR2 as SNEGSKA (reference sequence). The V gene lost 3 bases and the J gene lost 0 bases, with 6 bases spanning the gap.

This rearrangement joins TRBV6-1 to TRBJ1-2, with D unclear. Germline lookup yields CDR1 MNHNS and CDR2 SASEGT. There are 14 residues in the CDR3. V dropped 1 base and J dropped 4 bases, with 10 bases sitting between them. The CDR3 DNA is TGTGCCAGCAGTGAAGGGAGTGCCCTCTATGGCTACACCTTC. Translation: CASSEGSALYGYTF.

This chain connects TRBV20-1 to TRBJ2-2; maybe TRBD2 (6 bases). The length of the CDR3 is 13 residues. Germline lookup yields CDR1 DFQATT and CDR2 SNEGSKA (reference sequence). V lost 3 bases and J lost 11, with 16 bases in between. CDR3 residues: CSASSGLRTELFF. Written as DNA, the CDR3 is TGCAGTGCTAGTTCGGGACTTAGGACAGAGCTGTTTTTT.

This CDR3 reads CSAHPAETGIYEQYF. The CDR3 nucleotides are TGCAGTGCTCACCCCGCCGAGACAGGGATCTACGAGCAGTACTTC. The chain links TRBV20-1 to TRBJ2-7; 7 bases fit TRBD1. The V segment lost 5 bases and the J segment 3 bases; nucleotides outside the gene matches: 13. From germline, CDR1 is DFQATT and CDR2 SNEGSKA (reference sequence). This CDR3 region has 15 residues.

The chain recombines TRBV6-5 with TRBJ2-7; D is unresolved. V lost 0 bases and J lost 2, with 11 bases in between. The germline V gene encodes CDR1 MNHEY and CDR2 SVGAGI. The CDR3 covers 15 residues. The CDR3 loop reads CASSYSRGTAYEQYF. For the CDR3, the DNA is TGTGCCAGCAGTTACTCGCGTGGTACCGCCTACGAGCAGTACTTC.

This chain joins TRBV7-6 and TRBJ2-1; 7 bases match TRBD2. Germline loops: CDR1 SGHVS, CDR2 FNYEAQ. After removal of 1 base from V and 4 bases from J, the junction contained 10 bases not matched to a gene. This CDR3 spans 17 amino acids. CDR3 region: CASSLGLARNRYNEQFF. As DNA, the CDR3 is TGTGCCAGCAGCTTAGGACTAGCAAGAAACCGTTACAATGAGCAGTTCTTC.

The rearrangement links TRBV25-1 to TRBJ1-1; 9 bases fit TRBD1. The CDR3 has 15 amino acids. J lost 3 bases, V lost 4 bases, and 6 bases had no gene match. The germline V gene encodes CDR1 MGHDK and CDR2 SYGVNS. The DNA for the CDR3 is TGTGCCAGCAGTGCCCAGGACAGGGGTTACACTGAAGCTTTCTTT. Translating gives CASSAQDRGYTEAFF. The complete variable domain, with remaining parts taken from reference TRBV25-1 and TRBJ1-1, reads EADIYQTPRYLVIGTGKKITLECSQTMGHDKMYWYQQDPGMELHLIHYSYGVNSTEKGDLSSESTVSRIRTEHFPLTLESARPSHTSQYLCASSAQDRGYTEAFFGQGTRLTVV.

This clonotype was found many times. The rearrangement links TRBV11-2 to TRBJ1-2, with 7 bases matching TRBD1. V dropped 4 bases and J dropped 10; count of bases not matched to a gene: 12. Germline CDR1 and CDR2: SGHAT and FQNNGV. This CDR3 is 14 amino acids long. The CDR3 sequence: CASSSSGTALTYTF. CDR3 nucleotide sequence: TGTGCCAGCAGCTCATCCGGGACAGCCTTAACCTACACCTTC.

J is TRBJ1-1 and V is TRBV12-3 or TRBV12-4, with a tentative D call TRBD1 (6 bases). The V end was cut by 3 bases, the J end by 4 bases, with 12 bases between. The CDR3 loop spans 14 amino acids. The CDR3 protein is CASSFEAGATEAFF. CDR3 DNA: TGTGCCAGCAGTTTCGAGGCGGGGGCCACTGAAGCTTTCTTT.

The J gene is TRBJ2-7, the V gene TRBV20-1, with TRBD1 matching over 7 bases. V dropped 2 bases and J dropped 6; count of bases not matched to a gene: 1. CDR3 length equals 11 residues. Germline CDR1 and CDR2: DFQATT and SNEGSKA (reference sequence). This chain's CDR3 is CSARRTGEQYF. Written as DNA, the CDR3 is TGCAGTGCTAGAAGGACAGGCGAGCAGTACTTC.

In DNA, the CDR3 is TGCGCCAGCAGAATCTTCCAGTTGGGGGATGAGCAGTTCTTC. Protein product: CASRIFQLGDEQFF. The chain is built from TRBV5-1 and TRBJ2-1; D possibly matches TRBD1 or TRBD2 (5 bases each). CDR3 size: 14 residues. The ends were cut back, 5 bases at V and 8 bases at J, with 17 bases in the middle. CDR1 and CDR2 (germline): SGHRS, YFSETQ.

This clonotype was found a few times. V usage is TRBV10-3 and J usage is TRBJ1-2, with D possibly TRBD1 on 5 matching bases. V lost 0 bases to trimming and J lost 5 bases, with 10 bases between them. The CDR3 has 14 amino acids. Germline V gene sequence: CDR1 ENHRY, CDR2 SYGVKD. CDR3: CAISESGGGYGYTF. CDR3 DNA sequence: TGTGCCATCAGTGAGTCGGGCGGGGGATATGGCTACACCTTC.

The V call is TRBV5-1, the J call TRBJ2-7; 12 bases match TRBD2. The CDR3 sequence is 14 residues long. Trimming took 4 bases from V and 4 from J; bases not matched to a gene: 3. Germline CDR1 SGHRS, CDR2 YFSETQ. The CDR3: CASSILAGGYEQYF. CDR3 DNA sequence: TGCGCCAGCAGCATCCTAGCGGGAGGGTACGAGCAGTACTTC.

This clonotype has a handful of counts. The rearrangement uses TRBV29-1 and TRBJ1-1; TRBD1 is a possible D gene (5 bases). The germline CDR1 and CDR2 sequences are SQVTM and ANQGSEA. Trimming stripped 8 bases from V and 4 bases from J, with 20 bases between. The CDR3 has 14 residues. CDR3 DNA: TGCAGCATTACCACCGATGGGGGGAGCACTGAAGCTTTCTTT. This translates into CSITTDGGSTEAFF.

Ten or more counts support this clonotype. The chain has TRBV5-4 and TRBJ2-7; 11 bases fit TRBD2. With 7 bases clipped from V and 4 bases from J, the junction kept 7 bases outside the gene matches. The CDR3 has 14 amino acids. Germline CDR1 SGHNT, CDR2 YYREEE (reference sequence). DNA of the CDR3: TGTGCCAGCTCAAGAGGGACTAGCGGATACGAGCAGTACTTC. Its protein is CASSRGTSGYEQYF.

Only a few counts were recorded for this clonotype. The chain has TRBV19 and TRBJ2-7; no firm D call. CDR1 is LNHDA, CDR2 SQIVND, per germline (reference sequence). The ends were cut back, 0 bases at V and 3 bases at J, with 12 bases in the middle. The CDR3 covers 15 residues. CDR3 in amino acids: CASSIEIGTNYEQYF. In nucleotides, the CDR3 is TGTGCCAGTAGTATAGAAATCGGAACCAACTACGAGCAGTACTTC.

CDR3 protein: CASSLAQYGGRSDTQYF. CDR3 in DNA: TGTGCCAGCAGCTTAGCGCAATACGGGGGGAGGTCAGATACGCAGTATTTT. The V call is TRBV7-2, the J call TRBJ2-3; 7 nucleotides line up with TRBD2. V trimming: 0 bases; J trimming: 4 bases; junction bases outside the gene matches: 10. This CDR3 has 17 residues. Germline V gene lookup returns CDR1 SGHTA and CDR2 FQGNSA.

This clonotype was seen a handful of times. The chain recombines TRBV20-1 with TRBJ2-1, with TRBD1 identical over 8 bases. With V trimmed by 7 bases and J by 2 bases, 7 bases remained unmatched. CDR1 is DFQATT and CDR2 is SNEGSKA in the germline V gene (reference sequence). The length of the CDR3 is 14 residues. The CDR3 bases are TGCAGTGTTACTGACAGGGGTACCTACAATGAGCAGTTCTTC. Amino acids: CSVTDRGTYNEQFF.

In its sample, this clonotype was seen a few times. This chain links TRBV3-1 with TRBJ2-6; D not resolved. V lost 4 bases and J 1 base, leaving 17 bases between the germline ends. Germline lookup yields CDR1 LGHDT and CDR2 YNNKEL (reference sequence). This CDR3 contains 18 residues. The CDR3 here is CASSPPWGIYSGANVLTF. The DNA of the CDR3 is TGTGCCAGCAGCCCCCCCTGGGGTATTTATTCTGGGGCCAACGTCCTGACTTTC.

The chain uses TRBV18 and TRBJ2-7; 8 bases are a match to TRBD1. The CDR3 contains 17 residues. CDR1 and CDR2 from the germline V gene are KGHSH and LQKENI. V lost 3 bases to trimming and J lost 6 bases; unmatched junction nucleotides: 16. The CDR3 bases are TGTGCCAGCTCACCCAAAGGCGGTCAGGGGGCAATGGGCGAGCAGTACTTC. Residues: CASSPKGGQGAMGEQYF.

This clonotype was counted a few times. The chain couples TRBV3-1 to TRBJ1-2; D unclear. Germline loops: CDR1 LGHDT, CDR2 YNNKEL (reference sequence). Trimming shortened V by 1 base and J by 2 bases, and 11 bases separated the two germline ends. The CDR3 contains 15 residues. The CDR3 reads CASSQGFNENYGYTF. CDR3 bases: TGTGCCAGCAGCCAAGGATTCAATGAAAACTATGGCTACACCTTC.

The chain uses TRBV9 and TRBJ2-1; possible D gene TRBD2, 6 bases. This CDR3 region has 14 residues. Germline loops: CDR1 SGDLS, CDR2 YYNGEE. The V end was cut by 4 bases, the J end by 3 bases, with 11 bases between. Here the CDR3 reads CASSSAGFYNEQFF. The CDR3 nucleotides read TGTGCCAGCAGCTCCGCGGGATTCTACAATGAGCAGTTCTTC.

The chain has TRBV29-1 and TRBJ2-2, with D possibly being TRBD1 (6 bases). CDR3 size: 14 residues. Germline V gives CDR1 SQVTM, CDR2 ANQGSEA. Trimming took off 1 base at V and 5 bases at J, with 11 bases between the two ends. The CDR3 is CSVEAAQGTGELFF. For the CDR3, the DNA is TGCAGCGTTGAAGCGGCACAGGGAACCGGGGAGCTGTTTTTT.

The chain links TRBV3-1 to TRBJ2-1; D is undetermined. CDR3 length equals 13 residues. Germline CDR1 is LGHDT and CDR2 is YNNKEL (reference sequence). The ends were cut back, 3 bases at V and 6 bases at J, with 9 bases in the middle. The CDR3 nucleotides are TGTGCCAGCAGCCACGTTTTAGGCAATGAGCAGTTCTTC. It yields the protein CASSHVLGNEQFF.